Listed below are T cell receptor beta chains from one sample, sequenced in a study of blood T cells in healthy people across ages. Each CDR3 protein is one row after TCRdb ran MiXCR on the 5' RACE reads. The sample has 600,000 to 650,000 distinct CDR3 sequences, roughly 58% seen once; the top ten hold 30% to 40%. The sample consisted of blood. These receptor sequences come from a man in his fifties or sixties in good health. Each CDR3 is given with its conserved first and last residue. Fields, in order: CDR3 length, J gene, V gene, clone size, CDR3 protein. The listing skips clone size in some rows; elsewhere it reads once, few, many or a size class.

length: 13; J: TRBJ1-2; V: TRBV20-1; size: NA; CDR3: CSARDRGTPGYTF
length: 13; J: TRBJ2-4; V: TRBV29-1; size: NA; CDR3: CSVEAGAGKIQYF
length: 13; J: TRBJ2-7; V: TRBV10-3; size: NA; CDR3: CAASGQGSDEQYF
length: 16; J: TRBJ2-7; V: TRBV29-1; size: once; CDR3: CSVEKFLGQIAYEQYF
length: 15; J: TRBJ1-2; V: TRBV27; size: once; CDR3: CASSLNPPGTYGYTF
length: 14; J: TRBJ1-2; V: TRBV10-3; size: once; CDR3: CAIMDPQGASGYTF
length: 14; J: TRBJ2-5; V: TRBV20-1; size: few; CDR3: CSASRLRLQETQYF
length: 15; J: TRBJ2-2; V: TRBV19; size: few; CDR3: CASSPSGPNTGELFF
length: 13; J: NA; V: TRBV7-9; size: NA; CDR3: CASSFGGNYEQYF
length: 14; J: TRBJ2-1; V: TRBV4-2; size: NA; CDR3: CASSQGGLVNEQFF
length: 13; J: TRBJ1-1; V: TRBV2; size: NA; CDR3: CASMRNRNTEAFF
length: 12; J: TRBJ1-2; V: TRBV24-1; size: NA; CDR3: CATSDLELGYTF
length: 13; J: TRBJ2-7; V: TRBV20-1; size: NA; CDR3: CSANRDPLYEQYF
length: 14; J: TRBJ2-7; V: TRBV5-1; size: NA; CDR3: CASSLDGWVDIRYF
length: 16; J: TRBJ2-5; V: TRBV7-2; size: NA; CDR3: CASSLLPPLGAETQYF
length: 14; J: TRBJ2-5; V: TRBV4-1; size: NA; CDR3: CASSPWTGGETQYF
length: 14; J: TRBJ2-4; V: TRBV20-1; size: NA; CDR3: CSASLPQGSYEQYF
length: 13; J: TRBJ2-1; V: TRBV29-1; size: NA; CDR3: CSAPRGSFNEQFF
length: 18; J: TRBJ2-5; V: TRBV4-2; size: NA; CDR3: CASSQDGRRGAYQETQYF
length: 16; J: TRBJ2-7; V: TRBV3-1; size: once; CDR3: CASSQDLGPSSYEQYF
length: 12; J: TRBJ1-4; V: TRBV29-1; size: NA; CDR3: CSAARGQGELFF
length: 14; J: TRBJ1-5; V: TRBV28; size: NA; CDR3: CASREQGSNQPQHF
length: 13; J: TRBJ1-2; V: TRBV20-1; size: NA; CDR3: CSASPRISEGYTF
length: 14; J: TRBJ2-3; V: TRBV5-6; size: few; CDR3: CASSSRGGPDTQYF
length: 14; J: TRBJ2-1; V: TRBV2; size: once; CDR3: CASQRLAEYNEQFF
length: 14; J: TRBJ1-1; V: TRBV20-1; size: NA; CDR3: CSARDRGDATEAFF
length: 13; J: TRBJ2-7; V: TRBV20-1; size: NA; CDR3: CSAEPDGSYEQYF
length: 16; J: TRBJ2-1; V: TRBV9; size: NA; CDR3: CASSVSQDPSYNEQFF
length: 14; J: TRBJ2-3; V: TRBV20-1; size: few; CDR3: CSAPGLERTDTQYF
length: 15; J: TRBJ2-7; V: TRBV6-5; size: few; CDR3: CASSSGQGTSYEQYF
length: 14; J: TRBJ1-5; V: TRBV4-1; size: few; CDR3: CASSQDWTNQPQHF
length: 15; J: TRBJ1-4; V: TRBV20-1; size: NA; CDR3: CSASWQGAANEKLFF
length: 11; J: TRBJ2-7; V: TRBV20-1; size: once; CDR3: CSATGGYEQYF
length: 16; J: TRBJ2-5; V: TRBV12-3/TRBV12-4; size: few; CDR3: CASSLWTSGVGETQYF
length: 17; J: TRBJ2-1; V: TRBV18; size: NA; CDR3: CASSPPLSGGAYNEQFF
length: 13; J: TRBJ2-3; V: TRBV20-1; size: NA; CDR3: CSASEGNTDTQYF
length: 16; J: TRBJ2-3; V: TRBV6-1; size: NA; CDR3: CASSVTGVLSTDTQYF
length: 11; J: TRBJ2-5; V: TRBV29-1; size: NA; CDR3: CRTGSFETQYF
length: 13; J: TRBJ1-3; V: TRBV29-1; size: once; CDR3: CSVGTGIANTIYF
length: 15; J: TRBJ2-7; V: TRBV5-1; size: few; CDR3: CASSPGHIGSYEQYF
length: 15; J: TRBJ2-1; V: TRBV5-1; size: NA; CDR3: CASSPPGLEDDEQFF
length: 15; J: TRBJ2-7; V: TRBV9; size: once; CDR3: CASSVDVGLGYEQYF